Below, one T cell receptor (beta chain) is given with its context. The germline gives CDR1 LGHNA, CDR2 YNFKEQ. CDR3 length equals 17 residues. Trimming removed 0 bases from V and 2 bases from J, with 14 bases in between. The record originates from a study of blood T cell repertoires in COVID-19. The wider study: The origin of the acute and convalescent COVID-19 samples was the United States, Italy and Spain. PBMCs, B-cell-depleted T cells, or T cells provided the cDNA or gDNA that made up the material.

Original data processing: Nucleated cell number was recorded as an estimate derived from reference gene primer amplification. Some clones are missing from TCRdb's copy, which holds only in-frame ones; the method was immunoSEQ multiplex PCR. That table gives V, J and clone size, and the DNA gave D and trimming. Among some 72,000 clones listed, 86% were seen once. The rearrangement links TRBV4-2 to TRBJ1-3; possibly TRBD1 for D (5 bases). This clonotype was sampled from a man aged 45 to 65 with active or convalescent COVID-19. Specimen: peripheral blood. CDR3 nucleotide sequence: TGTGCCAGCAGCCAAGAGGCCGGAGGGGCTACTGGAAACACCATATATTTT. This encodes CASSQEAGGATGNTIYF.